This T cell receptor beta chain was recorded in a study of tumor-infiltrating lymphocytes in primary liver carcinoma. As for the study in general: Surgical resection treated primary liver carcinoma in the patients. Stage T1-T3 N0M0 tumors measured about 4.2 to 10 cm at most.

This CDR3 spans 13 amino acids. Germline V lookup: CDR1 SGHAT, CDR2 FQDESV (reference sequence). V shed 4 bases and J shed 6 bases, with 13 bases lying between them. Reverse transcription of about 500 ng total RNA with a constant-region primer produced TCR beta cDNA. Employing slightly modified ARM-PCR, three nested multiplex PCR rounds were run, and these gave rise to the TCR beta libraries. The study ran its first two PCR rounds for approximately 11 cycles each, using TRBV1-TRBV30 forward primers and a C-beta reverse primer. In TCRdb, the multiplex PCR reads were re-called with MiXCR into one record per CDR3 protein. This table holds 310,000 or so distinct CDR3 sequences, about 61% found once. The sample holds many counts of this clonotype. Blood RNA originated from unsorted whole blood, with germline DNA additionally extracted.

Input material: peripheral blood. This sequence was found in a man aged 40-55 years with primary liver carcinoma and hepatitis B virus infection. This rearrangement joins TRBV11-1 to TRBJ2-7; D remains unclear. In DNA form, the CDR3 reads TGTGCCAGCAGCTCGCTTGGCTGGTCCGAGCAGTACTTC. Amino acid sequence: CASSSLGWSEQYF. Together with reference TRBV11-1 and TRBJ2-7, the CDR3 gives the full variable domain: EAEVAQSPRYKITEKSQAVAFWCDPISGHATLYWYRQILGQGPELLVQFQDESVVDDSQLPKDRFSAERLKGVDSTLKIQPAELGDSAMYLCASSSLGWSEQYFGPGTRLTVT.